Listed below are T cell receptor beta chains from one sample, sequenced in a study of blood T cell repertoires in COVID-19. The data were produced by immunoSEQ multiplex PCR, yet TCRdb's version contains in-frame clones alone and is incomplete. The sample consists of some 80,000 clones, approximately 86% of them appearing once. Sequencing was carried out using peripheral blood. These receptors all stem from a man over 45 with active or convalescent COVID-19. CDR3s include the opening cysteine and the closing phenylalanine or tryptophan. D genes are given only for firm matches. The size field is filled for only some rows; it gives once, few, many or a size class.

v_call	j_call	clone_size	d_call	cdr3_aa	cdr3_nt
TRBV25-1	TRBJ2-5	once	TRBD2	CASSAPSGGYQETQYF	TGTGCCAGCAGTGCCCCCAGCGGGGGGTACCAAGAGACCCAGTACTTC
TRBV19	TRBJ1-6	few	TRBD1	CASSMGDSSPLHF	TGTGCCAGTAGTATGGGGGACAGTTCACCCCTCCACTTT
TRBV28	TRBJ1-2	.	TRBD1	CASRATGGAIGYTF	TGTGCCAGCAGAGCGACAGGGGGCGCGATCGGCTACACCTTC
TRBV7-9	TRBJ2-5	.	TRBD2	CASSLGGGARETQYF	TGTGCCAGCAGCTTGGGCGGGGGGGCGAGAGAGACCCAGTACTTC
TRBV10-1	TRBJ2-1	.	.	CASSRDRLILDGGGARNEQFF	TGCGCCAGCAGCCGGGACAGGTTAATACTAGATGGCGGGGGGGCCCGCAATGAGCAGTTCTTC
TRBV4-3	TRBJ1-5	.	.	CASTLRQAKGNQPQHF	TGCGCCAGTACACTAAGACAGGCTAAGGGCAATCAGCCCCAGCATTTT
TRBV15	TRBJ1-1	.	.	CATSRGWGDTEAFF	TGTGCCACCAGCAGAGGGTGGGGAGACACTGAAGCTTTCTTT
TRBV2	TRBJ2-3	.	TRBD2	CASSEAPGQRGVSTDTQYF	TGTGCCAGCAGTGAAGCGCCGGGCCAGCGGGGGGTAAGCACAGATACGCAGTATTTT
TRBV3-1/TRBV3-2	TRBJ2-7	.	.	CASSQEGGSEQYF	TGTGCCAGCAGCCAAGAAGGAGGGTCCGAGCAGTACTTC
TRBV14	TRBJ1-2	.	TRBD1	CASSQGDSPNYGYTF	TGTGCCAGCAGCCAAGGGGACAGCCCTAACTATGGCTACACCTTC
TRBV5-3	TRBJ1-2	.	.	CARSLLANYGYTF	TGTGCCAGAAGCTTGTTAGCTAACTATGGCTACACCTTC
TRBV27	TRBJ2-4	.	TRBD1	CASSPGTGDAKNIQYF	TGTGCCAGCAGTCCTGGGACAGGGGACGCCAAAAACATTCAGTACTTC